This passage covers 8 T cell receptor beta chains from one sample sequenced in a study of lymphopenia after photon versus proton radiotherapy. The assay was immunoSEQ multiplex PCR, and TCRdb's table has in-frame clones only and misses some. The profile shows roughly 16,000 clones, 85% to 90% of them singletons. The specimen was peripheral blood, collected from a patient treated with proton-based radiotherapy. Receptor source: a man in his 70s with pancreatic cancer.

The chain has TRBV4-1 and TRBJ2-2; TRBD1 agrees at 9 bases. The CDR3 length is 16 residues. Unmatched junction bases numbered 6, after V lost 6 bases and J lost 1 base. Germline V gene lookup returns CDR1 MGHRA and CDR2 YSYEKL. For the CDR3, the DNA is TGCGCCAGCAGTCCCTTGGGACAGGGGAACACCGGGGAGCTGTTTTTT. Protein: CASSPLGQGNTGELFF.

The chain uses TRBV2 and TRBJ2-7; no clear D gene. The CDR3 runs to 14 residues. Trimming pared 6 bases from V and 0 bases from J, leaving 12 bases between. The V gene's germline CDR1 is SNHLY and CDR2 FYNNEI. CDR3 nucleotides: TGTGCCAGCAGCGTGGACGCAAACTCCTACGAGCAGTACTTC. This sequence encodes CASSVDANSYEQYF.

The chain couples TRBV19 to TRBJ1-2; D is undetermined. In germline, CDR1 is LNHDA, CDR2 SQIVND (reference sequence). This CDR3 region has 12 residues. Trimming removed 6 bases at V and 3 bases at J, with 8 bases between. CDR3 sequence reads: CASRSKDYGYTF. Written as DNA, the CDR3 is TGTGCCAGTAGGTCAAAGGACTATGGCTACACCTTC.

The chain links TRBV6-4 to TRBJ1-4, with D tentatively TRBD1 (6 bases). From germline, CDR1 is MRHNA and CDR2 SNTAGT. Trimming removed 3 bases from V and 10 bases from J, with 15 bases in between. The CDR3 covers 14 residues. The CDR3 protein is CASSETGTSGKLFF. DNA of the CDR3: TGTGCCAGCAGTGAAACCGGGACATCAGGAAAACTGTTTTTT.

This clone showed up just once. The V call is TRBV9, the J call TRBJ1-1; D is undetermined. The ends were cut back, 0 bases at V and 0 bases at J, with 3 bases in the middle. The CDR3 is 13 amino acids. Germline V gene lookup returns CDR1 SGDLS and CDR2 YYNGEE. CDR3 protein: CASSVAMNTEAFF. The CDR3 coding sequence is TGTGCCAGCAGCGTAGCGATGAACACTGAAGCTTTCTTT. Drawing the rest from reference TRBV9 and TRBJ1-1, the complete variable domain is DSGVTQTPKHLITATGQRVTLRCSPRSGDLSVYWYQQSLDQGLQFLIQYYNGEERAKGNILERFSAQQFPDLHSELNLSSLELGDSALYFCASSVAMNTEAFFGQGTRLTVV.

In DNA, the CDR3 is TGTGCCTGGAGTGTACAAGGGGCTAATGAAAAACTGTTTTTT. This gives the protein CAWSVQGANEKLFF. This rearrangement joins TRBV30 to TRBJ1-4, with TRBD1 as a possible D gene (5 bases). There are 14 residues in the CDR3. V dropped 0 bases and J dropped 3 bases, with 8 bases sitting between them. Per germline, CDR1 GTSNPN and CDR2 SVGIG (reference sequence).

The CDR3 here is CASSYWGQADTGELFF. In DNA, the CDR3 is TGTGCCAGCAGTTACTGGGGACAGGCGGACACCGGGGAGCTGTTTTTT. The chain joins TRBV6-6 to TRBJ2-2; the match to TRBD1 covers 8 bases. This CDR3 has 16 amino acids. Per the germline V gene, CDR1 is MNHNY and CDR2 is SVGAGI (reference sequence). V gave up 1 base and J gave up 3 bases; unmatched junction bases: 4.

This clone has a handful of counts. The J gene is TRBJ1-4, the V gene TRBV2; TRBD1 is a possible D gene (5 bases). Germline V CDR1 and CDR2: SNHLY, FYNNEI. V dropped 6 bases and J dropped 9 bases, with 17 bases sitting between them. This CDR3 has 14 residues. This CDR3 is CASRTTAGNQKLFF. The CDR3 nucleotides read TGTGCCAGCAGGACGACAGCCGGGAACCAAAAACTGTTTTTT.